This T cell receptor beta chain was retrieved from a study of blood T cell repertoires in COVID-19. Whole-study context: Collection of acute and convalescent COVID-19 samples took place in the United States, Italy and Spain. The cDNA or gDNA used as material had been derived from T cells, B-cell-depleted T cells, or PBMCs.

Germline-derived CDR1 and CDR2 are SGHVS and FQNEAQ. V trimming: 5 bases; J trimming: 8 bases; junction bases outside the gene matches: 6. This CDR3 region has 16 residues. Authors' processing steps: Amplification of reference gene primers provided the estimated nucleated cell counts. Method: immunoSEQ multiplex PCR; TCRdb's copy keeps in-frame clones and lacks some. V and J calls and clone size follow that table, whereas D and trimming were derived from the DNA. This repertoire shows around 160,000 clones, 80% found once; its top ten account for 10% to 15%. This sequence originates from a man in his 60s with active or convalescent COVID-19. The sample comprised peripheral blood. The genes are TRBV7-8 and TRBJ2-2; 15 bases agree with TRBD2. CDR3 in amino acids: CASSPGLAGGGGELFF. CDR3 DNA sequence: TGTGCCAGCAGCCCGGGACTAGCGGGAGGAGGAGGGGAGCTGTTTTTT.